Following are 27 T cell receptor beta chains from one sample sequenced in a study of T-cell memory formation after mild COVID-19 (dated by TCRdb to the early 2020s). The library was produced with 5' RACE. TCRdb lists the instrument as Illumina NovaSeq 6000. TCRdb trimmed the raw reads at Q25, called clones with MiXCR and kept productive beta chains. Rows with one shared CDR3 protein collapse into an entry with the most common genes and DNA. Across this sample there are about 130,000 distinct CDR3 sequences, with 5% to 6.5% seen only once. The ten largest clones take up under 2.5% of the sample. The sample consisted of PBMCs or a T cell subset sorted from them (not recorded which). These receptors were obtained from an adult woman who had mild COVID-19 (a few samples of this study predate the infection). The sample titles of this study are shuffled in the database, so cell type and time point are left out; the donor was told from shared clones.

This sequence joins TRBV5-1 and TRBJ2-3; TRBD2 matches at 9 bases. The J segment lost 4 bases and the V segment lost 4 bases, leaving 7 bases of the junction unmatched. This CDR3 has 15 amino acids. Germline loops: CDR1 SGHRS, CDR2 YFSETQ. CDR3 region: CASSRSSGRPDTQYF. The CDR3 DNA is TGCGCCAGCAGCCGCAGCAGCGGGAGGCCAGATACGCAGTATTTT.

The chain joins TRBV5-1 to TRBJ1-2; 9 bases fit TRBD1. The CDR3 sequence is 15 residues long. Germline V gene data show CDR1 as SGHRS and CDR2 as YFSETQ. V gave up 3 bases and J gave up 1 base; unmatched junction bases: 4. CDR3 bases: TGCGCCAGCAGCTCCCGGGACAGGGATAACTATGGCTACACCTTC. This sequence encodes CASSSRDRDNYGYTF. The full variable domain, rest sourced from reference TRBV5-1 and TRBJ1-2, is KAGVTQTPRYLIKTRGQQVTLSCSPISGHRSVSWYQQTPGQGLQFLFEYFSETQRNKGNFPGRFSGRQFSNSRSEMNVSTLELGDSALYLCASSSRDRDNYGYTFGSGTRLTVV.

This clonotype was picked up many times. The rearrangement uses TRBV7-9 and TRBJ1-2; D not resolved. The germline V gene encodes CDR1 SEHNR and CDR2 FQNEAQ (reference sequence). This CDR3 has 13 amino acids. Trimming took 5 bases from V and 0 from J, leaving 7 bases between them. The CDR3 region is CASSRGPNYGYTF. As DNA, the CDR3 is TGTGCCAGCAGCCGCGGGCCTAACTATGGCTACACCTTC.

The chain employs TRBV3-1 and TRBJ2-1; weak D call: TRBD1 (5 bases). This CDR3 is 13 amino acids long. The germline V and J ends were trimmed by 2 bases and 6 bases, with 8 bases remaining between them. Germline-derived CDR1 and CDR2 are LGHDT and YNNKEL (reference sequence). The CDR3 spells CASSQQGSNEQFF. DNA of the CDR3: TGTGCCAGCAGCCAACAGGGTTCCAATGAGCAGTTCTTC.

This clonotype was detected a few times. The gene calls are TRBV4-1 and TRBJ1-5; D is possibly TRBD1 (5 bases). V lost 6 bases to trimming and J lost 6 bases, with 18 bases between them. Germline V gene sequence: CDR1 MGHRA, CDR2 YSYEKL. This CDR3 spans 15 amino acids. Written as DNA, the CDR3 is TGCGCCAGCAGGGGGACCTTCTTCGAAAGTCAGCCCCAGCATTTT. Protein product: CASRGTFFESQPQHF.

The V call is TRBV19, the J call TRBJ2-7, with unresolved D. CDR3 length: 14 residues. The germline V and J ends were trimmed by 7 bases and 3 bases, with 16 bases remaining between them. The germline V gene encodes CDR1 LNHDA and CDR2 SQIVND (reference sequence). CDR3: CASTPSGSFYEQYF. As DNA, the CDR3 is TGTGCCAGTACCCCATCGGGCAGCTTCTACGAGCAGTACTTC. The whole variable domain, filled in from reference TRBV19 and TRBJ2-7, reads DGGITQSPKYLFRKEGQNVTLSCEQNLNHDAMYWYRQDPGQGLRLIYYSQIVNDFQKGDIAEGYSVSREKKESFPLTVTSAQKNPTAFYLCASTPSGSFYEQYFGPGTRLTVT.

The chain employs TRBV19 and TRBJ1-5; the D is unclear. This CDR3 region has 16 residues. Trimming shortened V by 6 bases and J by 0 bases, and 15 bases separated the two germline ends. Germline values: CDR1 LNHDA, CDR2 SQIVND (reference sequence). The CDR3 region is CASRAGVVYSNQPQHF. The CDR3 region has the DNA TGTGCCAGTAGGGCGGGAGTTGTATATAGCAATCAGCCCCAGCATTTT.

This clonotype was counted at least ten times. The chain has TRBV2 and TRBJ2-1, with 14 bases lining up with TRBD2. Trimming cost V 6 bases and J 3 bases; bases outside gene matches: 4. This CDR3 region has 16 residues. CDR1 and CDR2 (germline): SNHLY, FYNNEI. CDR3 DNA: TGTGCCAGCAGGACTAGCGGGAGGGGAGGCTACAATGAGCAGTTCTTC. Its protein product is CASRTSGRGGYNEQFF.

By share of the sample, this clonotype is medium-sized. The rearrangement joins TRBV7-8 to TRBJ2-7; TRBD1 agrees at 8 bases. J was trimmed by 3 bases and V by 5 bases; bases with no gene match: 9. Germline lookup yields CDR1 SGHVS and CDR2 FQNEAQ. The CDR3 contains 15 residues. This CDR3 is CASSNLAGQVYEQYF. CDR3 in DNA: TGTGCCAGCAGCAACCTGGCGGGACAGGTCTACGAGCAGTACTTC.

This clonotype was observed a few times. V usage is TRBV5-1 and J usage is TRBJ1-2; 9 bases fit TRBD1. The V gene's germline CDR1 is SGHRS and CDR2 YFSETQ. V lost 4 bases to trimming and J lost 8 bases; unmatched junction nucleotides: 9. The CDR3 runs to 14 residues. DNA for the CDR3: TGCGCCAGCAGCCCGGGACAGGGAGTGAGCGGCTACACCTTC. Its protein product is CASSPGQGVSGYTF.

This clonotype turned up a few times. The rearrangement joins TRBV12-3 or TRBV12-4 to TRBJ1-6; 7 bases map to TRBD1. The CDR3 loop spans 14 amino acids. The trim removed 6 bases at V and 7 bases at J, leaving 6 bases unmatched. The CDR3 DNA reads TGTGCCAGCAGCACGGGACAGACCAATTCACCCCTCCACTTT. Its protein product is CASSTGQTNSPLHF.

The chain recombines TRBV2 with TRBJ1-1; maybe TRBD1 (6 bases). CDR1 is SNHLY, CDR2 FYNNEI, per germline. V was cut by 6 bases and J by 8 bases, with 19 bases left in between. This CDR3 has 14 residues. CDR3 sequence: CASSPEGGRQEAFF. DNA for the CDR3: TGTGCCAGCAGCCCGGAGGGGGGCAGGCAAGAAGCTTTCTTT.

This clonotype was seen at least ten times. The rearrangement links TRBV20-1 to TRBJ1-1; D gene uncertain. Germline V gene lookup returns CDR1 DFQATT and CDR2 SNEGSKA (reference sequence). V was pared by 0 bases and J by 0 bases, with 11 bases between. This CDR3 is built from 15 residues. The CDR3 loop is CSARDGGRMNTEAFF. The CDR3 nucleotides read TGCAGTGCTAGAGATGGAGGACGGATGAACACTGAAGCTTTCTTT.

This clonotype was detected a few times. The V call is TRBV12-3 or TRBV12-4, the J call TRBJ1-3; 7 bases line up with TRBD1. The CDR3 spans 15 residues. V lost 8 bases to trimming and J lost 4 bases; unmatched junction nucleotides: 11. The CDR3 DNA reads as TGTGCCAGCTCCATCGCGACAGGGCAGGGAAACACCATATATTTT. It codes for CASSIATGQGNTIYF.

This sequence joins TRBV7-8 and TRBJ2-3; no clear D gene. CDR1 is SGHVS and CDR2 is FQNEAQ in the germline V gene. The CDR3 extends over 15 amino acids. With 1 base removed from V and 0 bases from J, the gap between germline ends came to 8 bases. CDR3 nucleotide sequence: TGTGCCAGCAGCTTAGGAGAGTGGAGCACAGATACGCAGTATTTT. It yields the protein CASSLGEWSTDTQYF. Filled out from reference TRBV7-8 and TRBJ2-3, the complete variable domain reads GAGVSQSPRYKVAKRGQDVALRCDPISGHVSLFWYQQALGQGPEFLTYFQNEAQLDKSGLPSDRFFAERPEGSVSTLKIQRTQQEDSAVYLCASSLGEWSTDTQYFGPGTRLTVL.

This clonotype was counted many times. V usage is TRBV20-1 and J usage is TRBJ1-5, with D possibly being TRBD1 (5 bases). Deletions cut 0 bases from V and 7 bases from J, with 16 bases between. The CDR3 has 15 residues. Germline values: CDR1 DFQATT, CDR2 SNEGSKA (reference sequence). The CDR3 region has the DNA TGCAGTGCTAGAGATGCCCAGGGAGGGAGGCAGCCCCAGCATTTT. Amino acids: CSARDAQGGRQPQHF.

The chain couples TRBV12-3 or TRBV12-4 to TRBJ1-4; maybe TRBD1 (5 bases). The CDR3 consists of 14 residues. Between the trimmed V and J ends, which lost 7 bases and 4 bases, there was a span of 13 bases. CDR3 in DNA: TGTGCCAGCACCCGCGACAGCCATAATGAAAAACTGTTTTTT. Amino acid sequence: CASTRDSHNEKLFF.

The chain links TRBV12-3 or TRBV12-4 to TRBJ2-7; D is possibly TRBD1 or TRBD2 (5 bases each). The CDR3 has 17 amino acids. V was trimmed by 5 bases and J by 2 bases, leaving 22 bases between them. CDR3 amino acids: CASSPPSSGTKTYEQYF. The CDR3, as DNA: TGTGCCAGCAGTCCGCCGTCGTCCGGGACCAAAACCTACGAGCAGTACTTC.

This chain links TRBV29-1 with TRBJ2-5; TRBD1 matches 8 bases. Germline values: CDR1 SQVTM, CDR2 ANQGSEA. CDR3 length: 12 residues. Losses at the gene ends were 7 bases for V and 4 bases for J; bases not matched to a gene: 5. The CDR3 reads CSGGQGAETQYF. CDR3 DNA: TGCAGCGGAGGACAGGGTGCAGAGACCCAGTACTTC.

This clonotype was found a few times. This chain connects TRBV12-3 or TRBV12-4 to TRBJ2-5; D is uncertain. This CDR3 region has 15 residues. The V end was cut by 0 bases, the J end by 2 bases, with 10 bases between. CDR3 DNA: TGTGCCAGCAGTTTAGCCTCCGGGTTACAAGAGACCCAGTACTTC. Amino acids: CASSLASGLQETQYF.

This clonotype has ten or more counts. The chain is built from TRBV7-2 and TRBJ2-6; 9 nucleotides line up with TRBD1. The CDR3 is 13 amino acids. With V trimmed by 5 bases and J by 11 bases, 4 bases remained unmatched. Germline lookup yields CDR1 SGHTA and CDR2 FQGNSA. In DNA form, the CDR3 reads TGTGCCAGCAGCATCGGGACAGGGTACGTCCTGACTTTC. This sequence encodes CASSIGTGYVLTF.

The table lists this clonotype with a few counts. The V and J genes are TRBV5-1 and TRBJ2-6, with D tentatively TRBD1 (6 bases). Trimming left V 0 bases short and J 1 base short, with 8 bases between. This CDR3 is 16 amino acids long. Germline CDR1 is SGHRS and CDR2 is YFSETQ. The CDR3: CASSLAQGSGANVLTF. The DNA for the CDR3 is TGCGCCAGCAGCTTGGCACAGGGATCTGGGGCCAACGTCCTGACTTTC.

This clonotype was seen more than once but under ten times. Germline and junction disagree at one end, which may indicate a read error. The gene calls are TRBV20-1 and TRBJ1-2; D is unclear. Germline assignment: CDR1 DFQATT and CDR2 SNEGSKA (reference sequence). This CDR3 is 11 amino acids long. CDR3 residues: CSVRVNYGYTF. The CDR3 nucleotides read TGCAGTGTTAGAGTTAACTATGGCTACACCTTC.

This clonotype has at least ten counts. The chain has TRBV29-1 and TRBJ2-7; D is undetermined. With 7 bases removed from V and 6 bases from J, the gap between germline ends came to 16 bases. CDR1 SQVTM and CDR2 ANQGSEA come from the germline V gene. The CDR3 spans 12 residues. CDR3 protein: CSAEPPSGEQYF. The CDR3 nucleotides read TGCAGCGCCGAACCACCCTCGGGCGAGCAGTACTTC.

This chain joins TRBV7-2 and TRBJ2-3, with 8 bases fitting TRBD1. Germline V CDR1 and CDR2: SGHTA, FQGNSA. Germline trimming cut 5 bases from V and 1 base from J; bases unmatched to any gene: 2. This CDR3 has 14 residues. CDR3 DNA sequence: TGTGCCAGCAGCGGGGGACAGGGCACAGATACGCAGTATTTT. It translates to CASSGGQGTDTQYF.

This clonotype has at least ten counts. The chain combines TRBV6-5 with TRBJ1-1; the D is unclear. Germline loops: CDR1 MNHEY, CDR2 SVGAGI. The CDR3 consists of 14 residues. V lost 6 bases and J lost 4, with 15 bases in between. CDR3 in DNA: TGTGCCAGCAGCGCCCCCGGCAAGGTCACTGAAGCTTTCTTT. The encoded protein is CASSAPGKVTEAFF.

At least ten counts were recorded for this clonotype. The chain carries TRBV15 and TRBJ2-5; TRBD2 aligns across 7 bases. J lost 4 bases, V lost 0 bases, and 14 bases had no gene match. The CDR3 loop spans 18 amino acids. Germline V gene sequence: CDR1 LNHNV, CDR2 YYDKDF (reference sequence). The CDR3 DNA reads TGTGCCACCAGCAGAGAGTCAGCGGGAAAGTTCTACGGAGAGACCCAGTACTTC. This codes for CATSRESAGKFYGETQYF.